One sample yielded the 3 T cell receptor beta chains listed below, sequenced in a study of vaccination and CD4 T cells after COVID-19. Their cognate antigens are unknown. Oncomine TCR Beta short-read sequencing was applied to DNA from cultured CD4+ T cells. TCRdb independently ran MiXCR on the PCR reads; one entry per CDR3 protein. Of some 4,400 distinct CDR3 sequences listed, over 40% are singletons. The treatment denotes: approximately nine-day PBMC culture with coronavirus spike peptide pools or control peptides (ViraFEST assay). Sequenced: CD4+ T cells from blood, cultured in vitro. The receptors originated from a human donor who had recovered from COVID-19.

The chain couples TRBV18 to TRBJ1-4; TRBD1 is a possible D gene (6 bases). Trimming shortened V by 3 bases and J by 8 bases, and 16 bases separated the two germline ends. This CDR3 comprises 15 residues. From germline, CDR1 is KGHSH and CDR2 LQKENI. The CDR3: CASSPLGGGVEKLFF. For the CDR3, the DNA is TGTGCCAGCTCACCCCTCGGGGGGGGCGTCGAAAAACTGTTTTTT.

The chain has TRBV6-5 and TRBJ1-1; TRBD1 might be the D (5 bases). The CDR3 sequence is 15 residues long. Germline CDR1 MNHEY, CDR2 SVGAGI. The V end lost 2 bases, the J end lost 2 bases, and 12 bases lay between the germline ends. CDR3 region: CASSYPGGGNTEAFF. The CDR3 nucleotides are TGTGCCAGCAGTTACCCCGGCGGGGGAAACACTGAAGCTTTCTTT.

V gene TRBV15 combines with J gene TRBJ2-3; D is undetermined. V lost 3 bases and J 2 bases, leaving 3 bases between the germline ends. There are 12 residues in the CDR3. Germline CDR1 LNHNV, CDR2 YYDKDF (reference sequence). CDR3 loop: CATSSFTDTQYF. Here the CDR3 DNA reads TGTGCCACCAGCAGTTTCACAGATACGCAGTATTTT. Variable domain in full (rest from reference TRBV15 and TRBJ2-3): DAMVIQNPRYQVTQFGKPVTLSCSQTLNHNVMYWYQQKSSQAPKLLFHYYDKDFNNEADTPDNFQSRRPNTSFCFLDIRSPGLGDTAMYLCATSSFTDTQYFGPGTRLTVL.